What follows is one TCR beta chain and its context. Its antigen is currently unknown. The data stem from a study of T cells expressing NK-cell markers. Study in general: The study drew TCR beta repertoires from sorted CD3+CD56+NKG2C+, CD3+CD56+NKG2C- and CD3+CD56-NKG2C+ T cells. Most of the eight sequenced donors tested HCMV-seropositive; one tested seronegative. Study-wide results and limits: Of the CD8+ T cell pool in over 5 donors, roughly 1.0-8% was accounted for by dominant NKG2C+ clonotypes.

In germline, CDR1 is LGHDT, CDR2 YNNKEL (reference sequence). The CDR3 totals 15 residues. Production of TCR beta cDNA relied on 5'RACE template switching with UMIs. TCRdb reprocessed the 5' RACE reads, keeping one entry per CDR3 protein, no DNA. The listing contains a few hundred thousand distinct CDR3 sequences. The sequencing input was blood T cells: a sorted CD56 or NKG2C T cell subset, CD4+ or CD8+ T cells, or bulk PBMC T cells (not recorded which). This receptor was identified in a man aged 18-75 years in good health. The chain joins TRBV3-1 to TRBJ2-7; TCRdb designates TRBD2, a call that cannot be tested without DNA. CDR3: CASSQAWTSVGEQYF.